Listed below are T cell receptor beta chains from one sample, sequenced in a study of vaccination effects on CD4 cells after COVID-19. Assay: immunoSEQ multiplex PCR; the TCRdb copy retains only in-frame clones and omits some. The table shows about 24,000 clones, with about 70% occurring only once. Antigen specificity for these receptors is unknown. The sample consisted of CD4+ T cells from PBMCs cultured with SARS-CoV-2 spike peptides, taken after COVID-19 vaccination. The receptors come from a human donor who received a COVID-19 vaccine. Each CDR3 is given with its conserved first and last residue. Each record gives: J gene, D gene, clone size, V gene, CDR3 DNA, CDR3 protein. D genes are given only for firm matches. Where a row states a size, it is once, few, many or the class of an expanded clone; other rows omit it.

j_call: TRBJ1-1
d_call: .
clone_size: large
v_call: TRBV2
cdr3_nt: TGTGCCAGCAGTGAAGCGGTACAGATGAACACTGAAGCTTTCTTT
cdr3_aa: CASSEAVQMNTEAFF

j_call: TRBJ2-7
d_call: TRBD1
clone_size: .
v_call: TRBV3-1/TRBV3-2
cdr3_nt: TGTGCCAGCAGTAGACAGGGGAATCACGAGCAGTACTTC
cdr3_aa: CASSRQGNHEQYF

j_call: TRBJ2-7
d_call: TRBD1
clone_size: .
v_call: TRBV28
cdr3_nt: TGTGCCAGCAGGGACAGGGGGACCCAAACCCGGGGCTACGAGCAGTACTTC
cdr3_aa: CASRDRGTQTRGYEQYF

j_call: TRBJ1-1
d_call: .
clone_size: once
v_call: TRBV4-1
cdr3_nt: TGCGCCAGCAGCCAAGAGGGCAGCGCCCATGGCACTGAAGCTTTCTTT
cdr3_aa: CASSQEGSAHGTEAFF

j_call: TRBJ1-5
d_call: .
clone_size: .
v_call: TRBV9
cdr3_nt: TGTGCCAGCAGCAAGACAGGTATCAATCAGCCCCAGCATTTT
cdr3_aa: CASSKTGINQPQHF

j_call: TRBJ2-5
d_call: .
clone_size: .
v_call: TRBV11-1
cdr3_nt: TGTGCCAGCAGCTTAGGCCAGGGTGTAAAGACCCAGTACTTC
cdr3_aa: CASSLGQGVKTQYF

j_call: TRBJ1-6
d_call: TRBD1
clone_size: .
v_call: TRBV5-5
cdr3_nt: TGTGCCAGCAGCGAGACAGGGAAGGGTTCACCCCTCCACTTT
cdr3_aa: CASSETGKGSPLHF

j_call: TRBJ1-2
d_call: .
clone_size: few
v_call: TRBV7-2
cdr3_nt: TGTGCCAGCAGCTTAACCGAATACTATGGCTACACCTTC
cdr3_aa: CASSLTEYYGYTF

j_call: TRBJ1-4
d_call: .
clone_size: once
v_call: TRBV2
cdr3_nt: TGTGCCAGCAGTGGCCAGGGGATGACTAATGAAAAACTGTTTTTT
cdr3_aa: CASSGQGMTNEKLFF

j_call: TRBJ2-5
d_call: .
clone_size: .
v_call: TRBV19
cdr3_nt: TGTGCCAGTAGTAACCGACAGCTCCAAGAGACCCAGTACTTC
cdr3_aa: CASSNRQLQETQYF

j_call: TRBJ1-2
d_call: .
clone_size: .
v_call: TRBV7-8
cdr3_nt: TGTGCCAGCAGCTTATCAGGGGACTACACCTTC
cdr3_aa: CASSLSGDYTF

j_call: TRBJ1-5
d_call: TRBD1
clone_size: .
v_call: TRBV7-8
cdr3_nt: TGTGCCAGCAGCCCAAGGGACAGGGATCAGCCCCAGCATTTT
cdr3_aa: CASSPRDRDQPQHF

j_call: TRBJ1-5
d_call: .
clone_size: .
v_call: TRBV4-1
cdr3_nt: TGCGCCAGCGGGGGGGGCAATCAGCCCCAGCATTTT
cdr3_aa: CASGGGNQPQHF

j_call: TRBJ1-3
d_call: .
clone_size: .
v_call: TRBV18
cdr3_nt: TGTGCCAGCTCACCACCGCCGGGAAGCTCTGGAAACACCATATATTTT
cdr3_aa: CASSPPPGSSGNTIYF

j_call: TRBJ2-1
d_call: .
clone_size: .
v_call: TRBV15
cdr3_nt: TGTGCCACCAGCAGAGGTGGCGGGAACCGCAATGAGCAGTTCTTC
cdr3_aa: CATSRGGGNRNEQFF

j_call: TRBJ1-2
d_call: TRBD1
clone_size: .
v_call: TRBV29-1
cdr3_nt: TGCAGCGTAGGGGGACAGGGTGGCTACACCTTC
cdr3_aa: CSVGGQGGYTF

j_call: TRBJ2-3
d_call: .
clone_size: medium-sized
v_call: TRBV6-4
cdr3_nt: TGTGCCAGCAGTGACGGGAAGGGCCCCACAGATACGCAGTATTTT
cdr3_aa: CASSDGKGPTDTQYF

j_call: TRBJ2-3
d_call: .
clone_size: .
v_call: TRBV7-7
cdr3_nt: TGTGCCAGCAGCTTAGGGACTATCAGGGGGGATACGCAGTATTTT
cdr3_aa: CASSLGTIRGDTQYF

j_call: TRBJ1-6
d_call: .
clone_size: .
v_call: TRBV2
cdr3_nt: TGTGCCAGCAAATCCGAGGCTAATTCACCCCTCCACTTT
cdr3_aa: CASKSEANSPLHF

j_call: TRBJ2-1
d_call: .
clone_size: few
v_call: TRBV2
cdr3_nt: TGTGCCAGCAGTGTATTAGAACTAGGTGAGCAGTTCTTC
cdr3_aa: CASSVLELGEQFF

j_call: TRBJ1-6
d_call: .
clone_size: .
v_call: TRBV5-8
cdr3_nt: TGTGCCAGCAGCTTTCCCCTGAGCTCCTATAATTCACCCCTCCACTTT
cdr3_aa: CASSFPLSSYNSPLHF

j_call: TRBJ1-1
d_call: .
clone_size: .
v_call: TRBV4-1
cdr3_nt: TGCGCCAGCAGCCAAGATCCCGGGAACACTGAAGCTTTCTTT
cdr3_aa: CASSQDPGNTEAFF

j_call: TRBJ1-2
d_call: TRBD1
clone_size: once
v_call: TRBV6-5
cdr3_nt: TGTGCCAGCAGTAAGGGGACAGAGGGTTCGGGTGGCTACACCTTC
cdr3_aa: CASSKGTEGSGGYTF

j_call: TRBJ1-1
d_call: TRBD1
clone_size: .
v_call: TRBV3-1/TRBV3-2
cdr3_nt: TGTGCCAGCAGCCATAGACAGGGCGGCACTGAAGCTTTCTTT
cdr3_aa: CASSHRQGGTEAFF

j_call: TRBJ1-4
d_call: .
clone_size: .
v_call: TRBV7-9
cdr3_nt: TGTGCCAGCAGCCTCCGAGAGGGGGGACTTAATGAAAAACTGTTTTTT
cdr3_aa: CASSLREGGLNEKLFF

j_call: TRBJ1-3
d_call: .
clone_size: .
v_call: TRBV6-5
cdr3_nt: TGTGCCAGCAGTTACTCGACAGGCTCTGGAAACACCATATATTTT
cdr3_aa: CASSYSTGSGNTIYF

j_call: TRBJ1-1
d_call: TRBD1
clone_size: .
v_call: TRBV9
cdr3_nt: TGTGCCAGCAGCGCCGGGACAGGGGACACTGAAGCTTTCTTT
cdr3_aa: CASSAGTGDTEAFF

j_call: TRBJ2-5
d_call: .
clone_size: .
v_call: TRBV7-7
cdr3_nt: TGTGCCAGCAGTCACGCTATGGGGGGATGGGGGGCGCGGGAGACCCAGTACTTC
cdr3_aa: CASSHAMGGWGARETQYF

j_call: TRBJ1-1
d_call: TRBD1
clone_size: .
v_call: TRBV27
cdr3_nt: TGTGCCAGCAACACAAGGGGGCGCGGGAACACTGAAGCTTTCTTT
cdr3_aa: CASNTRGRGNTEAFF

j_call: TRBJ2-2
d_call: .
clone_size: medium-sized
v_call: TRBV6-6
cdr3_nt: TGTGCCAGCAGTCCATCCCGGGCCGGGGAGCTGTTTTTT
cdr3_aa: CASSPSRAGELFF

j_call: TRBJ1-6
d_call: .
clone_size: .
v_call: TRBV30
cdr3_nt: TGTGCCTGGAGAGGCAGGGGTAATTCACCCCTCCACTTT
cdr3_aa: CAWRGRGNSPLHF

j_call: TRBJ2-1
d_call: TRBD2
clone_size: .
v_call: TRBV7-9
cdr3_nt: TGTGCCAGCAGCCAGAGCGGGAGGGCCCCCGATGAGCAGTTCTTC
cdr3_aa: CASSQSGRAPDEQFF

j_call: TRBJ1-5
d_call: TRBD1
clone_size: .
v_call: TRBV15
cdr3_nt: TGTGCCACCAGCATCGATAACAGGGGTTGGAATCAGCCCCAGCATTTT
cdr3_aa: CATSIDNRGWNQPQHF

j_call: TRBJ1-6
d_call: TRBD1
clone_size: .
v_call: TRBV7-6
cdr3_nt: TGTGCCAGCAGCTTAGTGGGGACAGGGACTTCACCCCTCCACTTT
cdr3_aa: CASSLVGTGTSPLHF

j_call: TRBJ1-6
d_call: TRBD1
clone_size: .
v_call: TRBV6-4
cdr3_nt: TGTGCCAGCAGTTTAGGACAGGGGAATTCACCCCTCCACTTT
cdr3_aa: CASSLGQGNSPLHF

j_call: TRBJ1-5
d_call: .
clone_size: .
v_call: TRBV6-2/TRBV6-3
cdr3_nt: TGTGCCAGCAGTTACCACAGTACTCGAGCCAGGGATTTTCAGCCCCAGCATTTT
cdr3_aa: CASSYHSTRARDFQPQHF

j_call: TRBJ1-4
d_call: .
clone_size: .
v_call: TRBV7-2
cdr3_nt: TGTGCCAGCAGCTCCTCTCGGGAAAAACTGTTTTTT
cdr3_aa: CASSSSREKLFF

j_call: TRBJ2-5
d_call: .
clone_size: once
v_call: TRBV12-5
cdr3_nt: TGTGCTAGTGGTTTGGTATCGCGTGGTGAGACCCAGTACTTC
cdr3_aa: CASGLVSRGETQYF

j_call: TRBJ2-3
d_call: TRBD2
clone_size: .
v_call: TRBV27
cdr3_nt: TGTGCCAGCCGCCAGATGGCGGGAGTGACAGATACGCAGTATTTT
cdr3_aa: CASRQMAGVTDTQYF

j_call: TRBJ2-1
d_call: .
clone_size: .
v_call: TRBV7-6
cdr3_nt: TGTGCCAGCCGACGGCAGGCTTTAGGCTCCTACAATGAGCAGTTCTTC
cdr3_aa: CASRRQALGSYNEQFF

j_call: TRBJ1-4
d_call: TRBD1
clone_size: few
v_call: TRBV5-5
cdr3_nt: TGTGCCAGCAGCTTGGTGACAGGGGGCGATGAAAAACTGTTTTTT
cdr3_aa: CASSLVTGGDEKLFF

j_call: TRBJ1-2
d_call: .
clone_size: medium-sized
v_call: TRBV3-1/TRBV3-2
cdr3_nt: TGTGCCAGCAGCCAGGGAAATAGTGGCTACACCTTC
cdr3_aa: CASSQGNSGYTF

j_call: TRBJ2-3
d_call: TRBD2
clone_size: .
v_call: TRBV4-2
cdr3_nt: TGTGCCAGCAGCCAAACTCCCCTAGCGGGGGGGAATACGCAGTATTTT
cdr3_aa: CASSQTPLAGGNTQYF

j_call: TRBJ2-3
d_call: .
clone_size: .
v_call: TRBV19
cdr3_nt: TGTGCCAGTAGTACGGGGAGGATTAGCACAGATACGCAGTATTTT
cdr3_aa: CASSTGRISTDTQYF

j_call: TRBJ1-3
d_call: .
clone_size: .
v_call: TRBV5-1
cdr3_nt: TGCGCCAGCAGCTTGGTTTCGGGTCGAAACACCATATATTTT
cdr3_aa: CASSLVSGRNTIYF

j_call: TRBJ2-7
d_call: TRBD1
clone_size: .
v_call: TRBV27
cdr3_nt: TGTGCCAGCAGAATCCGGACAGGGGTTTCCTACGAGCAGTACTTC
cdr3_aa: CASRIRTGVSYEQYF

j_call: TRBJ2-3
d_call: .
clone_size: .
v_call: TRBV15
cdr3_nt: TGTGCCACCAGCAGCGGGACACTCACAGATACGCAGTATTTT
cdr3_aa: CATSSGTLTDTQYF

j_call: TRBJ2-6
d_call: .
clone_size: .
v_call: TRBV18
cdr3_nt: TGTGCCAGCTCACCACAGATTGGCTCTGGGGCCAACGTCCTGACTTTC
cdr3_aa: CASSPQIGSGANVLTF

j_call: TRBJ2-3
d_call: TRBD2
clone_size: .
v_call: TRBV5-1
cdr3_nt: TGCGCCAGCAGCTTGGATTTTAGCGGGGGAAGCACAGATACGCAGTATTTT
cdr3_aa: CASSLDFSGGSTDTQYF

j_call: TRBJ1-3
d_call: TRBD1
clone_size: few
v_call: TRBV30
cdr3_nt: TGTGCCTGGAGTGTGGGGACAGGGGTCTACACCATATATTTT
cdr3_aa: CAWSVGTGVYTIYF

j_call: TRBJ2-3
d_call: TRBD1
clone_size: .
v_call: TRBV12-5
cdr3_nt: TGTGCTAGTGCCCTCCCCCCGGGACAGGGGGGCGATACGCAGTATTTT
cdr3_aa: CASALPPGQGGDTQYF

j_call: TRBJ2-1
d_call: .
clone_size: .
v_call: TRBV7-2
cdr3_nt: TGTGCCAGCAGCTTCCGAGGGACCTACAATGAGCAGTTCTTC
cdr3_aa: CASSFRGTYNEQFF